The T cell receptor (beta chain) under discussion was sequenced for a study of breast tumors, draining lymph nodes, adjacent tissues. CDR1 is DFQATT and CDR2 is SNEGSKA in the germline V gene (reference sequence). CDR3 length equals 15 residues. V was clipped by 0 bases and J by 0 bases; unmatched bases: 3. TCRdb reprocessed the multiplex PCR reads with MiXCR, giving one entry per CDR3 protein. Of approximately 88,000 distinct CDR3 sequences listed, approximately 29% are singletons. This clonotype appeared many times. Antigen specificity is unknown. Whole-study findings and limits: Luminal-like breast cancer showed significantly greater tumor-nontumor repertoire similarity than basal-like breast cancer did. Tumor repertoires ranked between lymph nodes and nontumor tissue in diversity, with V and J gene preferences. The data were judged consistent with most tumor T cells coming from lymph node and expanding in tumor. The lymph node origin of tumor T cells was framed as consistent with a hypothesis, not demonstrated.

The lymph nodes were axillary draining lymph nodes from breast cancer patients. This TCR was recovered from a female donor with breast cancer. Some clones in this sample may be carry-over from other donors' samples. Sequencing was done on a sample of axillary lymph node tissue. This chain uses TRBV20-1 with TRBJ2-7; 9 positions match TRBD2. The CDR3: CSARDRGRGSYEQYF. The CDR3 bases are TGCAGTGCTAGAGATCGCGGGAGGGGCTCCTACGAGCAGTACTTC.